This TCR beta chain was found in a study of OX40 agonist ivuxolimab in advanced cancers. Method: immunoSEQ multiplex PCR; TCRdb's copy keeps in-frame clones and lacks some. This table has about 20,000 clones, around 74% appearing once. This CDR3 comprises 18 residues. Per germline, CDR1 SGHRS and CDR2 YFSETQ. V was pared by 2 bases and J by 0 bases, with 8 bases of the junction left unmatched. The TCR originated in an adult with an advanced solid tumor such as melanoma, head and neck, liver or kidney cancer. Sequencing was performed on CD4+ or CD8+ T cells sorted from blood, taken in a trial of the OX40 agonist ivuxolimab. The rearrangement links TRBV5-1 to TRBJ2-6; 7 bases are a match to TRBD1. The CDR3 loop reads CASSLRGGDLSGANVLTF. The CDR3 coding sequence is TGCGCCAGCAGCTTAAGAGGGGGCGACCTCTCTGGGGCCAACGTCCTGACTTTC.